The clone carrying this T cell receptor beta chain was seen a few times. Its antigen is unknown. This record comes from a study of human T cells and chemical hapten exposure. TCRdb ran MiXCR on the RACE reads and lists one entry per CDR3 protein. The data show tens of thousands of distinct CDR3 sequences, approximately 15% seen once. V shed 7 bases and J shed 6 bases, with 22 bases lying between them. Germline V lookup: CDR1 SQVTM, CDR2 ANQGSEA. The CDR3 has 15 residues. Sample time point: pre-sensitization, week 0. Specified treatment: therapeutic diphenylcyclopropenone sensitization with weekly scalp DPC. Total RNA was extracted from unfractionated whole blood. Study-level results: Alopecia affecting every donor means their immune response may not match healthy people's. Patch test score was positively correlated with the counts of PT1 expanded TCRs.

The receptor's source is a woman aged 45-59 years with alopecia areata. Some clones in this sample may be carry-over from other donors' samples. Material: whole blood, obtained in connection with sensitization to the hapten diphenylcyclopropenone (DPC). This chain connects TRBV29-1 to TRBJ2-1; perhaps D is TRBD1 or TRBD2 (5 bases each). The CDR3 nucleotides are TGCAGCGCTGACCTAACCGGGACCGGCCGCAATGAGCAGTTCTTC. It is translated as CSADLTGTGRNEQFF.